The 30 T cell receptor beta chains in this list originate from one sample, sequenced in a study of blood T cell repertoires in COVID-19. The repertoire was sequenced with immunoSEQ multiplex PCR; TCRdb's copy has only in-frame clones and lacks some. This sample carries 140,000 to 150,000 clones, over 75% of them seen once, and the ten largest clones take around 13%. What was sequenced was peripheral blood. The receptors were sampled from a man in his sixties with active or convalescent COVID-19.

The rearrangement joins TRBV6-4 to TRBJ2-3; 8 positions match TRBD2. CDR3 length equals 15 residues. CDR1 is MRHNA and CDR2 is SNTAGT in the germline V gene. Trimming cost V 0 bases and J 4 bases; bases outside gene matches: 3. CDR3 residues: CASSDSPGGADTQYF. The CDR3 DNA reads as TGTGCCAGCAGTGACTCGCCGGGAGGGGCAGATACGCAGTATTTT.

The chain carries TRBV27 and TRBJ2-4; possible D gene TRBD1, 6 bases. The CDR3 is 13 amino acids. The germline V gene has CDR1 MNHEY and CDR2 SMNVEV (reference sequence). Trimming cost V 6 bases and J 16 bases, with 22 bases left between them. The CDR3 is CASSREPDSPGYF. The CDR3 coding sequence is TGTGCCAGCAGCCGCGAGCCGGACAGCCCGGGCTACTTC.

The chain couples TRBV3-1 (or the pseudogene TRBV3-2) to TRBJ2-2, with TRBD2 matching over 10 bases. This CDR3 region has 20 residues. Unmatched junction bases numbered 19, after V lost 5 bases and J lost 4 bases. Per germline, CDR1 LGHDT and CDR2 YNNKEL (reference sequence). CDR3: CASSAKSTSGTWEGTGELFF. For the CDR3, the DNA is TGTGCCAGCAGCGCGAAATCCACTAGCGGGACCTGGGAGGGCACCGGGGAGCTGTTTTTT.

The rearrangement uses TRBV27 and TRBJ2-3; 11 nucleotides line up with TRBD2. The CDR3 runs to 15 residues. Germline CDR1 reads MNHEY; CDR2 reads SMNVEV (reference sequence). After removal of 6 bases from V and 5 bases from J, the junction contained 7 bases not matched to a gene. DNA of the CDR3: TGTGCCAGCAGCTGGGGGACTAGCGGAAAAGATACGCAGTATTTT. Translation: CASSWGTSGKDTQYF.

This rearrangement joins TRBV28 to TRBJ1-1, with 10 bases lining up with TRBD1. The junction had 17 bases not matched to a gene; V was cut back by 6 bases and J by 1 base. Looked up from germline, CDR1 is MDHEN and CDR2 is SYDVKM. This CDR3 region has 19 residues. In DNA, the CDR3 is TGTGCCAGCAGAATGGGGCGGGACAGGGGACTGATATCGAACACTGAAGCTTTCTTT. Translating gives CASRMGRDRGLISNTEAFF.

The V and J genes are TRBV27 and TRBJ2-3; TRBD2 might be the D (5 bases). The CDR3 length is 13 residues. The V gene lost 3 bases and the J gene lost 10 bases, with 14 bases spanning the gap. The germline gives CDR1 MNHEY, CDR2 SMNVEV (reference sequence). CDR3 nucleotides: TGTGCCAGCAGTTTCCTACAGACTACCCCGCAGTATTTT. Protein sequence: CASSFLQTTPQYF.

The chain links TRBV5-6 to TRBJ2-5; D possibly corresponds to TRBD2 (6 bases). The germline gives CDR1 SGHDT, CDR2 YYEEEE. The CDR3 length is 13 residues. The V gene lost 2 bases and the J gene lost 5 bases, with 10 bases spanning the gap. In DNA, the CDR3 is TGTGCCAGCAGCTTTGCGGGGATGGAGACCCAGTACTTC. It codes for CASSFAGMETQYF.

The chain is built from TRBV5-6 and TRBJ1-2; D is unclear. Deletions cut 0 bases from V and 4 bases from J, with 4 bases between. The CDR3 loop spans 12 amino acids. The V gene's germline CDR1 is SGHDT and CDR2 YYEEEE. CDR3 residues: CASSLVRYGYTF. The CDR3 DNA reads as TGTGCCAGCAGCTTGGTTCGCTATGGCTACACCTTC.

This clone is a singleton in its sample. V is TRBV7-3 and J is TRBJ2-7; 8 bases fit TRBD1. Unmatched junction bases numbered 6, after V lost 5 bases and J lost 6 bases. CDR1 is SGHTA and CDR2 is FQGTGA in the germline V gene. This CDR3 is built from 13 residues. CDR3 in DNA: TGTGCCAGCAGCCCCGGACAGGGCGGCGAGCAGTACTTC. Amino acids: CASSPGQGGEQYF. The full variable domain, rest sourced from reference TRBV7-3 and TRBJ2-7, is GAGVSQTPSNKVTEKGKYVELRCDPISGHTALYWYRQSLGQGPEFLIYFQGTGAADDSGLPNDRFFAVRPEGSVSTLKIQRTERGDSAVYLCASSPGQGGEQYFGPGTRLTVT.

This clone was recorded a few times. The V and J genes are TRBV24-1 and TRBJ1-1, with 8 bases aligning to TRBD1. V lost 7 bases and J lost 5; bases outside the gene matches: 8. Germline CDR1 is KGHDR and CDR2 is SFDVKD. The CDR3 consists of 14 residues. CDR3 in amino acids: CATRLGQGRTEAFF. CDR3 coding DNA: TGTGCCACCAGGCTCGGACAGGGTCGGACTGAAGCTTTCTTT.

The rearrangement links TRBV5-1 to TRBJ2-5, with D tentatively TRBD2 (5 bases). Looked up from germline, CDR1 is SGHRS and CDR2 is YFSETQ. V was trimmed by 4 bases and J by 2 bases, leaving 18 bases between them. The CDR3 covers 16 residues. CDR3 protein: CASSATMGAVQETQYF. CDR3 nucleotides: TGCGCCAGCAGCGCAACAATGGGAGCGGTACAAGAGACCCAGTACTTC.

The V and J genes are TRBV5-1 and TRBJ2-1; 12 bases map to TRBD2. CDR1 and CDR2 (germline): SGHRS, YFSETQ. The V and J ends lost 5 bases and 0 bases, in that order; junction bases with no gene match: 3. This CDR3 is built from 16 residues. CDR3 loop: CASRSTSGSSYNEQFF. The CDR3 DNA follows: TGCGCCAGCAGATCGACTAGCGGGAGCTCCTACAATGAGCAGTTCTTC.

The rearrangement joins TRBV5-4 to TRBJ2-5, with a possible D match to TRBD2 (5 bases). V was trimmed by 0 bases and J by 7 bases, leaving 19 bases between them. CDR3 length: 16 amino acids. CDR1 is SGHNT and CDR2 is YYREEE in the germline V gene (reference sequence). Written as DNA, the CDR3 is TGTGCCAGCAGCTTGGATAGGGCTTGGAAAGGGAGGACCCAGTACTTC. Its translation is CASSLDRAWKGRTQYF.

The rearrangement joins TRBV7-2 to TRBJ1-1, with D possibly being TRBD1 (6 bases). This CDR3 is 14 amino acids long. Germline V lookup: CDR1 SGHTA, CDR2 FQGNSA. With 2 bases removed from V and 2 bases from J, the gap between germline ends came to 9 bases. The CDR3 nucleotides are TGTGCCAGCAGCTTATACAGGGTAAACACTGAAGCTTTCTTT. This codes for CASSLYRVNTEAFF.

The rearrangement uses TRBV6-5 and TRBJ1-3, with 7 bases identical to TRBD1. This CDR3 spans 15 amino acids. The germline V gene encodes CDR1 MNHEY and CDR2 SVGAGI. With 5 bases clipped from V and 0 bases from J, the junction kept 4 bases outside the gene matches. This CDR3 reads CASSTGTASGNTIYF. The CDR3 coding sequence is TGTGCCAGCAGTACAGGGACAGCCTCTGGAAACACCATATATTTT.

This CDR3 is CASSLTGSWRGELFF. CDR3 sequence (DNA): TGTGCCAGCTCGCTGACCGGGTCCTGGCGCGGGGAGCTGTTTTTT. The rearrangement links TRBV18 to TRBJ2-2; no clear D gene. The CDR3 is 15 residues long. V shed 6 bases and J shed 7 bases, with 18 bases lying between them. Germline CDR1 and CDR2: KGHSH and LQKENI.

The CDR3 sequence is CASSQDGTPPYGYTF. In DNA form, the CDR3 reads TGTGCCAGCAGCCAAGACGGGACACCCCCCTATGGCTACACCTTC. The gene calls are TRBV4-2 and TRBJ1-2; possibly TRBD1 for D (6 bases). V dropped 0 bases and J dropped 4 bases, with 12 bases sitting between them. CDR3 length equals 15 residues. Germline V gives CDR1 LGHNA, CDR2 YNFKEQ.

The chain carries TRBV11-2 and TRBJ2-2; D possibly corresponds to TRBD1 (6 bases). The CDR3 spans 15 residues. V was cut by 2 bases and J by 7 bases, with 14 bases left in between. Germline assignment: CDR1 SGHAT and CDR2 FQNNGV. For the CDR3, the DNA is TGTGCCAGCAGCTTATACAGGGCCAGACTCGGGGAGCTGTTTTTT. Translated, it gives CASSLYRARLGELFF.

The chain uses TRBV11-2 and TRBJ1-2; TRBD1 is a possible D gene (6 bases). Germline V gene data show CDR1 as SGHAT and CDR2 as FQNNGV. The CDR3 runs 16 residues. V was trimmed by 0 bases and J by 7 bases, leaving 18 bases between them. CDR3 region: CASSLEAAGARVGYTF. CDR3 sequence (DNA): TGTGCCAGCAGCTTAGAAGCCGCAGGGGCGAGAGTTGGCTACACCTTC.

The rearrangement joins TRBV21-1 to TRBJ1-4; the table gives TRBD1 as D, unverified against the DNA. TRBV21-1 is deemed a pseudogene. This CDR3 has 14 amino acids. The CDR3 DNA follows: TGTGCCAGCAGCAAGGACAGGGTCGTAGAAAAACTGTTTTTT. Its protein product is CASSKDRVVEKLFF.

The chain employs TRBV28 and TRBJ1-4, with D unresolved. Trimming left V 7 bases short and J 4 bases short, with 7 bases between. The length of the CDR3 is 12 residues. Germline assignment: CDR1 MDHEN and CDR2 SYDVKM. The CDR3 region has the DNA TGTGCCAGCACCAGTCTTAATGAAAAACTGTTTTTT. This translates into CASTSLNEKLFF.

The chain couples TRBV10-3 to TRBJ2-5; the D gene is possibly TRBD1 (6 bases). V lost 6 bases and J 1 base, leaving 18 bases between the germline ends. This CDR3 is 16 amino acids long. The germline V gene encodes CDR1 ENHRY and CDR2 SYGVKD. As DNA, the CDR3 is TGTGCCATCAGCCCTGAGAAGGGACACGGCCAAGAGACCCAGTACTTC. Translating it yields CAISPEKGHGQETQYF.

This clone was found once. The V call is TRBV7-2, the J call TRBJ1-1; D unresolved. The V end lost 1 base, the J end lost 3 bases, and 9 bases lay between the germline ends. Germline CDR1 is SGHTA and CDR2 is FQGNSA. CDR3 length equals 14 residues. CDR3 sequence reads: CASSLESGDTEAFF. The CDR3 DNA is TGTGCCAGCAGCTTAGAGAGCGGGGACACTGAAGCTTTCTTT.

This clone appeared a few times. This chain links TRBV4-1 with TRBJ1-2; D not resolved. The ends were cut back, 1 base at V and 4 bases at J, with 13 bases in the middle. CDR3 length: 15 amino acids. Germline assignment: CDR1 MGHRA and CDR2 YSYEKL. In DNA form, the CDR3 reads TGCGCCAGCAGCCAAGCACTAGGGCGGCTCTATGGCTACACCTTC. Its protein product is CASSQALGRLYGYTF.

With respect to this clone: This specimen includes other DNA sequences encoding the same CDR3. In DNA form, the CDR3 reads TGTGCCAGCAGTGAAGCCAGGGGGTATGGCTACACCTTC. Its protein product is CASSEARGYGYTF. The V call is TRBV6-1, the J call TRBJ1-2; 7 bases fit TRBD1. Germline V gives CDR1 MNHNS, CDR2 SASEGT. The CDR3 runs 13 residues. The J segment lost 5 bases and the V segment lost 0 bases, leaving 0 bases of the junction unmatched.

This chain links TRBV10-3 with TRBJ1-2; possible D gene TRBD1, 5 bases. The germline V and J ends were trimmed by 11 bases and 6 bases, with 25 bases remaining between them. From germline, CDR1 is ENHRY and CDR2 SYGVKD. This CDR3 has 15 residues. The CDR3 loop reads CASRGGASSGDGYTF. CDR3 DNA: TGTGCCTCGCGGGGTGGGGCCTCATCCGGTGATGGCTACACCTTC.

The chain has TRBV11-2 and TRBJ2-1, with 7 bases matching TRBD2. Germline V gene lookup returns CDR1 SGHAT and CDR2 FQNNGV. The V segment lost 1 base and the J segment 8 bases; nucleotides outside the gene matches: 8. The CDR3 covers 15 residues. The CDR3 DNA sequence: TGTGCCAGCAGCTTAGTGCGGGAGCGGTTCGATGAGCAGTTCTTC. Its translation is CASSLVRERFDEQFF.

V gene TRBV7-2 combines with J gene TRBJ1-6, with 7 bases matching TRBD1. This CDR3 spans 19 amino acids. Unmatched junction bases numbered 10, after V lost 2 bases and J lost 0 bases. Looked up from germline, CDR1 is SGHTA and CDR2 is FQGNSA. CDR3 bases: TGTGCCAGCAGCTTACAGTCAGGGGGATCCAGCTCCTATAATTCACCCCTCCACTTT. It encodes CASSLQSGGSSSYNSPLHF.

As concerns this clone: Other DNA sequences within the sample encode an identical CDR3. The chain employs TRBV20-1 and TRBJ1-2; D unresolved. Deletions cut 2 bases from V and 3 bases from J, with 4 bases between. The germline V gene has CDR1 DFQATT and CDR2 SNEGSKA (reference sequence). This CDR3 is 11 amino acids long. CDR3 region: CSARQDYGYTF. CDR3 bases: TGCAGTGCTAGACAGGACTATGGCTACACCTTC.

Here the CDR3 reads CASSYYGTGISYEQYF. The DNA for the CDR3 is TGTGCCAGCAGTTACTACGGGACAGGAATCTCCTACGAGCAGTACTTC. The rearrangement joins TRBV6-2 or TRBV6-3 to TRBJ2-7; 8 nucleotides line up with TRBD1. Trimming cost V 1 base and J 0 bases; bases outside gene matches: 5. The CDR3 is made up of 16 amino acids. Germline CDR1 and CDR2: MNHEY and SVGEGT.